Listed below are T cell receptor beta chains from one sample, sequenced in a study of blood T cell repertoires in COVID-19. The assay was immunoSEQ multiplex PCR, and TCRdb's table has in-frame clones only and misses some. The profile covers 210,000 or so clones, with more than 80% appearing a single time and 7.8% taken by the ten largest. The sample comprised peripheral blood. The origin of the receptors is a woman older than 75 with COVID-19, enrolled during active disease. Each CDR3 is given with its conserved first and last residue. A D gene is named only where the DNA matches it firmly. Rows give clone size only sometimes, using once, few, many, or a class for an expanded clone.

clone size: once
J gene: TRBJ1-1
D gene: .
CDR3 length: 14
V gene: TRBV19
CDR3 DNA: TGTGCCAGTAGTATACAGGGCCTGAACACTGAAGCTTTCTTT
CDR3 protein: CASSIQGLNTEAFF

clone size: .
J gene: TRBJ2-2
D gene: TRBD2
CDR3 length: 13
V gene: TRBV6-5
CDR3 DNA: TGTGCCAGCAGGACCGGGACTATGCGGGAGCTGTTTTTT
CDR3 protein: CASRTGTMRELFF

clone size: .
J gene: TRBJ1-4
D gene: .
CDR3 length: 14
V gene: TRBV3-1/TRBV3-2
CDR3 DNA: TGTGCCAGCAGCCAATTGGGGCTGGGCGAAAAACTGTTTTTT
CDR3 protein: CASSQLGLGEKLFF

clone size: .
J gene: TRBJ1-4
D gene: TRBD1
CDR3 length: 14
V gene: TRBV19
CDR3 DNA: TGTGCCAGTGGGAGGACAGGGGTTAATGAAAAACTGTTTTTT
CDR3 protein: CASGRTGVNEKLFF

clone size: once
J gene: TRBJ1-4
D gene: .
CDR3 length: 12
V gene: TRBV19
CDR3 DNA: TGTGCCAGTAGTTCCCCGCCAGGCGAACTGTTTTTT
CDR3 protein: CASSSPPGELFF

clone size: .
J gene: TRBJ2-1
D gene: .
CDR3 length: 13
V gene: TRBV7-8
CDR3 DNA: TGTGCCAGCAGCTTAGCGCGGGATTTGGAGCAGTTCTTC
CDR3 protein: CASSLARDLEQFF

clone size: few
J gene: TRBJ2-4
D gene: .
CDR3 length: 15
V gene: TRBV2
CDR3 DNA: TGTGCCAGCAGCATGACAGGTCTAGCCAAAAACATTCAGTACTTC
CDR3 protein: CASSMTGLAKNIQYF

clone size: few
J gene: TRBJ1-2
D gene: .
CDR3 length: 16
V gene: TRBV1
CDR3 DNA: TGCACCAGCAGCCAAGACCCTCTACAGGGAAAGGATGGCTACACCTTC
CDR3 protein: CTSSQDPLQGKDGYTF

clone size: .
J gene: TRBJ1-3
D gene: .
CDR3 length: 13
V gene: TRBV18
CDR3 DNA: TGTGCCAGCTCACCCGCGAGGGTTAGCACCATATATTTT
CDR3 protein: CASSPARVSTIYF

clone size: .
J gene: TRBJ2-2
D gene: TRBD1
CDR3 length: 17
V gene: TRBV7-2
CDR3 DNA: TGTGCCAGCAGCTTAGCAAGGACAGGGCGCGGCACCGGGGAGCTGTTTTTT
CDR3 protein: CASSLARTGRGTGELFF

clone size: .
J gene: TRBJ2-3
D gene: .
CDR3 length: 15
V gene: TRBV6-5
CDR3 DNA: TGTGCCAGCAGTTCCGGAGAATGGGGCACAGATACGCAGTATTTT
CDR3 protein: CASSSGEWGTDTQYF

clone size: many
J gene: TRBJ1-1
D gene: .
CDR3 length: 14
V gene: TRBV3-1/TRBV3-2
CDR3 DNA: TGTGCCAGCAGCCAGCTACAGGCGAACACTGAAGCTTTCTTT
CDR3 protein: CASSQLQANTEAFF

clone size: .
J gene: TRBJ1-1
D gene: .
CDR3 length: 15
V gene: TRBV5-1
CDR3 DNA: TGCGCCAGCAGCTTGGCCGGCGGGATGAACACTGAAGCTTTCTTT
CDR3 protein: CASSLAGGMNTEAFF

clone size: .
J gene: TRBJ1-1
D gene: .
CDR3 length: 14
V gene: TRBV9
CDR3 DNA: TGTGCCAGCAGCGTAGGTTCAGGGTGGACTGAAGCTTTCTTT
CDR3 protein: CASSVGSGWTEAFF

clone size: many
J gene: TRBJ2-7
D gene: .
CDR3 length: 13
V gene: TRBV5-1
CDR3 DNA: TGCGCCAGCAGCGTCACAGGTCCCTACGAGCAGTACTTC
CDR3 protein: CASSVTGPYEQYF

clone size: .
J gene: TRBJ2-3
D gene: TRBD2
CDR3 length: 16
V gene: TRBV28
CDR3 DNA: TGTGCCAGCAGTTCAGCGGGGACTAGAGTAGCAGATACGCAGTATTTT
CDR3 protein: CASSSAGTRVADTQYF

clone size: .
J gene: TRBJ1-2
D gene: .
CDR3 length: 12
V gene: TRBV6-2/TRBV6-3
CDR3 DNA: TGTGCCAGCAGTTGGCAGGCCTATGGCTACACCTTC
CDR3 protein: CASSWQAYGYTF

clone size: .
J gene: TRBJ2-5
D gene: .
CDR3 length: 12
V gene: TRBV5-1
CDR3 DNA: TGCGCCAGCAGCTCGGGCCAAGAGACCCAGTACTTC
CDR3 protein: CASSSGQETQYF

clone size: .
J gene: TRBJ1-2
D gene: .
CDR3 length: 13
V gene: TRBV28
CDR3 DNA: TGTGCCAGCAGTTTAGTGGGGGCAGTAGGCTACACCTTC
CDR3 protein: CASSLVGAVGYTF

clone size: .
J gene: TRBJ1-1
D gene: .
CDR3 length: 14
V gene: TRBV3-1/TRBV3-2
CDR3 DNA: TGTGCCAGCAGCCTGACACTTGGAAACACTGAAGCTTTCTTT
CDR3 protein: CASSLTLGNTEAFF

clone size: .
J gene: TRBJ2-1
D gene: TRBD2
CDR3 length: 15
V gene: TRBV9
CDR3 DNA: TGTGCCAGCAGCGTAAGCAGCGGGAGAGGTAATGAGCAGTTCTTC
CDR3 protein: CASSVSSGRGNEQFF

clone size: .
J gene: TRBJ1-3
D gene: TRBD1
CDR3 length: 14
V gene: TRBV5-5
CDR3 DNA: TGTGCCAGCAGACCGACAGGGGGTGGAAACACCATATATTTT
CDR3 protein: CASRPTGGGNTIYF

clone size: .
J gene: TRBJ2-3
D gene: TRBD1
CDR3 length: 14
V gene: TRBV28
CDR3 DNA: TGTGCCAGCAGTTGGGACAGAGGTACAGATACGCAGTATTTT
CDR3 protein: CASSWDRGTDTQYF

clone size: .
J gene: TRBJ2-2
D gene: TRBD2
CDR3 length: 16
V gene: TRBV5-6
CDR3 DNA: TGTGCCAGCAGCCCTCTCGGGACTAGCGGGACCGGGGAGCTGTTTTTT
CDR3 protein: CASSPLGTSGTGELFF

clone size: .
J gene: TRBJ1-2
D gene: TRBD1
CDR3 length: 13
V gene: TRBV9
CDR3 DNA: TGTGCCAGCAGCGAGGGACAGGGGTATGGCTACACCTTC
CDR3 protein: CASSEGQGYGYTF

clone size: few
J gene: TRBJ1-1
D gene: .
CDR3 length: 11
V gene: TRBV20-1
CDR3 DNA: TGCAGTGCTAGAGTACTGGGGCGGGCTTTCTTT
CDR3 protein: CSARVLGRAFF

clone size: .
J gene: TRBJ1-6
D gene: TRBD1
CDR3 length: 15
V gene: TRBV5-6
CDR3 DNA: TGTGCCAGCAGCTTCGGGGACAGGGCCCATTCACCCCTCCACTTT
CDR3 protein: CASSFGDRAHSPLHF

clone size: few
J gene: TRBJ1-6
D gene: .
CDR3 length: 15
V gene: TRBV5-8
CDR3 DNA: TGTGCCAGCAGCGGCGGGGGCACCTATAATTCACCCCTCCACTTT
CDR3 protein: CASSGGGTYNSPLHF

clone size: .
J gene: TRBJ1-4
D gene: .
CDR3 length: 15
V gene: TRBV14
CDR3 DNA: TGTGCCAGCAGCCTTGGACAGCCAGCTAATGAAAAACTGTTTTTT
CDR3 protein: CASSLGQPANEKLFF

clone size: .
J gene: TRBJ1-1
D gene: .
CDR3 length: 17
V gene: TRBV3-1/TRBV3-2
CDR3 DNA: TGTGCCAGCAGCCAAGTTTGGGGGGGCTCCATGAACACTGAAGCTTTCTTT
CDR3 protein: CASSQVWGGSMNTEAFF

clone size: .
J gene: TRBJ2-1
D gene: .
CDR3 length: 16
V gene: TRBV9
CDR3 DNA: TGTGCCAGCAGCGCCACAGATACCGTCTACTACAATGAGCAGTTCTTC
CDR3 protein: CASSATDTVYYNEQFF

clone size: .
J gene: TRBJ1-4
D gene: TRBD1
CDR3 length: 15
V gene: TRBV19
CDR3 DNA: TGTGCCAGTAGTATCGGCGGGACAGGGAATGAAAAACTGTTTTTT
CDR3 protein: CASSIGGTGNEKLFF

clone size: .
J gene: TRBJ1-2
D gene: .
CDR3 length: 14
V gene: TRBV3-1/TRBV3-2
CDR3 DNA: TGTGCCAGCAGCCAAGGCTATCGCGCCTATGGCTACACCTTC
CDR3 protein: CASSQGYRAYGYTF

clone size: .
J gene: TRBJ1-1
D gene: TRBD1
CDR3 length: 13
V gene: TRBV5-1
CDR3 DNA: TGCGCCAGCAGGGGGACAGTACAGCCCGAAGCTTTCTTT
CDR3 protein: CASRGTVQPEAFF

clone size: .
J gene: TRBJ2-5
D gene: .
CDR3 length: 12
V gene: TRBV19
CDR3 DNA: TGTGCCAGTAGCGGGACTCGGGAGACCCAGTACTTC
CDR3 protein: CASSGTRETQYF

clone size: .
J gene: TRBJ1-5
D gene: .
CDR3 length: 15
V gene: TRBV15
CDR3 DNA: TGTGCCACCAGCAGAGGGGGGGGAGGCAATCAGCCCCAGCATTTT
CDR3 protein: CATSRGGGGNQPQHF

clone size: once
J gene: TRBJ2-3
D gene: .
CDR3 length: 15
V gene: TRBV5-1
CDR3 DNA: TGCGCCAGCAGCTTAAGGGGCCAACACACAGATACGCAGTATTTT
CDR3 protein: CASSLRGQHTDTQYF

clone size: .
J gene: TRBJ1-1
D gene: TRBD1
CDR3 length: 16
V gene: TRBV28
CDR3 DNA: TGTGCCAGCAGTTTATACAGGGGTTCCGGGAACACTGAAGCTTTCTTT
CDR3 protein: CASSLYRGSGNTEAFF

clone size: .
J gene: TRBJ1-3
D gene: TRBD1
CDR3 length: 15
V gene: TRBV5-1
CDR3 DNA: TGCGCCAGCAGCCCCTCAGGGGGTATTGGAAACACCATATATTTT
CDR3 protein: CASSPSGGIGNTIYF

clone size: .
J gene: TRBJ2-7
D gene: TRBD1
CDR3 length: 14
V gene: TRBV11-2
CDR3 DNA: TGTGCCAGCAGCCCCTCGGGACAGACCTACGAGCAGTACTTC
CDR3 protein: CASSPSGQTYEQYF

clone size: .
J gene: TRBJ1-3
D gene: .
CDR3 length: 15
V gene: TRBV5-5
CDR3 DNA: TGTGCCAGCAGCTTGGCCAGGCGCTCTGGAAACACCATATATTTT
CDR3 protein: CASSLARRSGNTIYF

clone size: .
J gene: TRBJ2-3
D gene: .
CDR3 length: 13
V gene: TRBV19
CDR3 DNA: TGTGCCAGTAGTACCCATTGGCGGGATACGCAGTATTTT
CDR3 protein: CASSTHWRDTQYF

clone size: many
J gene: TRBJ2-1
D gene: TRBD2
CDR3 length: 15
V gene: TRBV28
CDR3 DNA: TGTGCCAGCATAGTAGGCGGGAGGGCCATCAATGAGCAGTTCTTC
CDR3 protein: CASIVGGRAINEQFF

clone size: .
J gene: TRBJ2-1
D gene: TRBD2
CDR3 length: 14
V gene: TRBV7-9
CDR3 DNA: TGTGCCAGCAGTCCTTCTCCAGCGGGATTCGAGCAGTTCTTC
CDR3 protein: CASSPSPAGFEQFF

clone size: .
J gene: TRBJ2-5
D gene: TRBD2
CDR3 length: 14
V gene: TRBV11-2
CDR3 DNA: TGTGCCAGCAGCTGGCGGACTAGCGGGGAGACCCAGTACTTC
CDR3 protein: CASSWRTSGETQYF